The clone carrying this TCR beta chain was seen a few times. The antigen is not known. A read error may produce the germline difference seen at one junction end. The data were taken from a study of identical twins. Study-level findings and limits: The more abundant beta clonotypes in cord blood had fewer insertions, and memory repertoires did not show this.

The CDR3 has 18 amino acids. TCRdb called the 5' RACE reads again in MiXCR, with one record for every CDR3 protein. Among approximately 1.8 million distinct CDR3 sequences, more than 30% were seen once, and the ten largest hold over 0.25%. The chain combines TRBV12-3 or TRBV12-4 with TRBJ1-2; 10 bases are a match to TRBD1. Material: cord blood. The sequence was obtained from a newborn girl in good health. CDR3 loop: CTSSPLKTGGGGSYGYTF. CDR3 nucleotide sequence: TGTACCAGCAGTCCCCTAAAGACAGGGGGCGGAGGTTCCTATGGCTACACCTTC.